The 15 T cell receptor beta chains in this list originate from one sample, sequenced in a study of T cells in Graves' hyperthyroidism and ophthalmopathy. Using RNA transcripts as the source, TCR beta CDR3 regions were amplified. During a first-round RT-PCR of the TCR CDR3, the HTBI primer set was used. MiXCR, run by TCRdb on the multiplex PCR reads, gives a single entry per CDR3 protein. Here the sample spans roughly 580,000 distinct CDR3 sequences, about 15% being singletons. The sample was blood. These receptors originate from a woman aged 25 to 39 with Graves' hyperthyroidism that later progressed to Graves' ophthalmopathy.

This clonotype was found many times. The CDR3: CSANGLATPYEQYF. Written as DNA, the CDR3 is TGCAGTGCTAATGGACTAGCGACCCCCTACGAGCAGTACTTC. This chain joins TRBV20-1 and TRBJ2-7, with TRBD2 matching over 9 bases. Germline V gene sequence: CDR1 DFQATT, CDR2 SNEGSKA (reference sequence). There are 14 residues in the CDR3. The J segment lost 2 bases and the V segment lost 4 bases, leaving 6 bases of the junction unmatched.

This clonotype appeared a single time. The chain has TRBV19 and TRBJ1-6; 9 bases fit TRBD1. The CDR3 is 15 residues long. In germline, CDR1 is LNHDA, CDR2 SQIVND (reference sequence). Trimming cost V 6 bases and J 10 bases; bases outside gene matches: 10. This CDR3 is CASSNPGQGKSPLHF. DNA of the CDR3: TGTGCCAGTAGCAATCCGGGACAGGGTAAATCACCCCTCCACTTT.

This clonotype was observed many times. This rearrangement joins TRBV9 to TRBJ1-1; D is ambiguous. Trimming pared 0 bases from V and 6 bases from J, leaving 12 bases between. Germline lookup yields CDR1 SGDLS and CDR2 YYNGEE. The CDR3 consists of 14 residues. For the CDR3, the DNA is TGTGCCAGCAGCGTAGTCTCTGGTACCTCTGAAGCTTTCTTT. Its translation is CASSVVSGTSEAFF.

This clonotype was picked up a small number of times. This sequence joins TRBV30 and TRBJ2-7; 9 bases align to TRBD2. Germline-derived CDR1 and CDR2 are GTSNPN and SVGIG (reference sequence). V lost 2 bases and J lost 4; bases outside the gene matches: 9. This CDR3 spans 15 amino acids. The CDR3 loop reads CAWSPLASGIYEQYF. CDR3 bases: TGTGCCTGGAGTCCCTTGGCTAGCGGGATTTACGAGCAGTACTTC.

On this clonotype itself: Given a much more abundant clone one base away, this may be a read error. CDR3 residues: CATRTASGNTIYF. Here the CDR3 DNA reads TGTGCCACCCGGACAGCCTCTGGAAACACCATATATTTT. The V gene is TRBV19, the J gene TRBJ1-3; D is perhaps TRBD1 (6 bases). The CDR3 is 13 residues long. Germline CDR1 LNHDA, CDR2 SQIVND (reference sequence). Trimming removed 10 bases at V and 0 bases at J, with 10 bases between.

This clonotype appeared many times. The V and J genes are TRBV27 and TRBJ2-7; D is perhaps TRBD1 or TRBD2 (5 bases each). This CDR3 has 16 amino acids. The germline V and J ends were trimmed by 0 bases and 4 bases, with 16 bases remaining between them. Germline loops: CDR1 MNHEY, CDR2 SMNVEV (reference sequence). CDR3 nucleotides: TGTGCCAGCAGTTTATCGTCGGGACCTCGAAAATACGAGCAGTACTTC. It encodes CASSLSSGPRKYEQYF.

In its sample, this clonotype was seen a few times. V is TRBV13 and J is TRBJ1-1; 10 nucleotides align to TRBD1. Losses at the gene ends were 4 bases for V and 11 bases for J; bases not matched to a gene: 10. There are 14 residues in the CDR3. CDR1 and CDR2 from the germline V gene are PRHDT and FYEKMQ (reference sequence). The CDR3 sequence is CASSYIRDRGEAFF. The CDR3 nucleotides read TGTGCCAGCAGCTACATCCGGGACAGGGGTGAGGCTTTCTTT.

This clonotype was seen repeatedly, ten times or more. V and J are TRBV30 and TRBJ1-2; no firm D call. V lost 2 bases and J 4 bases, leaving 5 bases between the germline ends. The CDR3 loop spans 11 amino acids. The germline V gene encodes CDR1 GTSNPN and CDR2 SVGIG (reference sequence). The CDR3 loop is CAWSPVYGYTF. The CDR3, as DNA: TGTGCCTGGAGTCCAGTCTATGGCTACACCTTC.

This clonotype was recorded at least ten times. The chain links TRBV7-9 to TRBJ2-7; either TRBD1 or TRBD2 may fit D (5 bases each). V lost 3 bases and J lost 8, with 17 bases in between. Germline V CDR1 and CDR2: SEHNR, FQNEAQ (reference sequence). The CDR3 length is 14 residues. CDR3 loop: CASSFSTSEGQQYF. In DNA, the CDR3 is TGTGCCAGCAGCTTTTCGACGTCAGAGGGGCAGCAGTACTTC.

This clonotype showed up many times. The CDR3 sequence: CASGLVLYDTQYF. The CDR3 DNA follows: TGTGCTAGTGGTTTGGTACTGTACGATACGCAGTATTTT. The chain carries TRBV12-5 and TRBJ2-3, with D unclear. This CDR3 is 13 amino acids long. Germline V gene sequence: CDR1 LGHNT, CDR2 FRNRAP. V was pared by 0 bases and J by 6 bases, with 7 bases between.

This chain connects TRBV3-1 to TRBJ2-7, with a tentative D call TRBD2 (6 bases). The V end lost 3 bases, the J end lost 2 bases, and 14 bases lay between the germline ends. Germline V gene data show CDR1 as LGHDT and CDR2 as YNNKEL (reference sequence). This CDR3 spans 15 amino acids. The CDR3 protein is CASSQEGIQTYEQYF. Here the CDR3 DNA reads TGTGCCAGCAGCCAGGAGGGGATCCAGACCTACGAGCAGTACTTC.

V gene TRBV6-5 combines with J gene TRBJ2-7; 15 nucleotides line up with TRBD2. V was pared by 4 bases and J by 1 base, with 5 bases of the junction left unmatched. This CDR3 has 17 residues. From germline, CDR1 is MNHEY and CDR2 SVGAGI. The CDR3 spells CASSLGLAGGQSYEQYF. The CDR3 DNA is TGTGCCAGCAGTTTGGGACTAGCGGGAGGACAATCCTACGAGCAGTACTTC.

This clonotype was seen at least ten times. The J gene is TRBJ1-5, the V gene TRBV28, with D hard to call. V gave up 7 bases and J gave up 1 base, with 11 bases separating them. Germline V gene data show CDR1 as MDHEN and CDR2 as SYDVKM. This CDR3 spans 14 amino acids. Here the CDR3 DNA reads TGTGCCAGCACCCCACCGGGGAGCAATCAGCCCCAGCATTTT. It translates to CASTPPGSNQPQHF.

This clonotype was picked up many times. The chain employs TRBV7-2 and TRBJ2-7; perhaps D is TRBD1 or TRBD2 (5 bases each). Germline V gene lookup returns CDR1 SGHTA and CDR2 FQGNSA. The CDR3 loop spans 15 amino acids. V gave up 2 bases and J gave up 7 bases, with 18 bases separating them. CDR3 DNA: TGTGCCAGCAGCTTAATCGTAGACAGAACGGGAGAGCAGTACTTC. Amino acid sequence: CASSLIVDRTGEQYF. Combining the CDR3 with reference TRBV7-2 and TRBJ2-7 gives the whole variable domain GAGVSQSPSNKVTEKGKDVELRCDPISGHTALYWYRQSLGQGLEFLIYFQGNSAPDKSGLPSDRFSAERTGGSVSTLTIQRTQQEDSAVYLCASSLIVDRTGEQYFGPGTRLTVT.

This clonotype was seen many times. The chain has TRBV28 and TRBJ1-2; 8 positions agree with TRBD1. The germline V gene encodes CDR1 MDHEN and CDR2 SYDVKM. There are 14 residues in the CDR3. Trimming took 7 bases from V and 5 from J; bases not matched to a gene: 9. CDR3 loop: CASNRGGTEYGYTF. The CDR3 DNA reads as TGTGCCAGCAACAGGGGGGGGACTGAGTATGGCTACACCTTC.